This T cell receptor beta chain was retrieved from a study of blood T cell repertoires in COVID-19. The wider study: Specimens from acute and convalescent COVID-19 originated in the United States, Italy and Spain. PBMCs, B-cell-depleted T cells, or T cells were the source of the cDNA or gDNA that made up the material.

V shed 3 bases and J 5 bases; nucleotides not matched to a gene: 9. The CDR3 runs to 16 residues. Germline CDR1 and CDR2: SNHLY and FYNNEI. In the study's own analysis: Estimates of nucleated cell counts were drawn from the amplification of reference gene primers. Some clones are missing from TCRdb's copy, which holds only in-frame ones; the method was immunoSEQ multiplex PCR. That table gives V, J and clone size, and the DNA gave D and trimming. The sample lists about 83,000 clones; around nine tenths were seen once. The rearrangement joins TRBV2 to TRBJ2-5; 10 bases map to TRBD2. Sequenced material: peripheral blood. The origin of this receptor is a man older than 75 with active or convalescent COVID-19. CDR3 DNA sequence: TGTGCCAGCAGTGATAGGGGACTAGCGCGTTCCGAGACCCAGTACTTC. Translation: CASSDRGLARSETQYF.